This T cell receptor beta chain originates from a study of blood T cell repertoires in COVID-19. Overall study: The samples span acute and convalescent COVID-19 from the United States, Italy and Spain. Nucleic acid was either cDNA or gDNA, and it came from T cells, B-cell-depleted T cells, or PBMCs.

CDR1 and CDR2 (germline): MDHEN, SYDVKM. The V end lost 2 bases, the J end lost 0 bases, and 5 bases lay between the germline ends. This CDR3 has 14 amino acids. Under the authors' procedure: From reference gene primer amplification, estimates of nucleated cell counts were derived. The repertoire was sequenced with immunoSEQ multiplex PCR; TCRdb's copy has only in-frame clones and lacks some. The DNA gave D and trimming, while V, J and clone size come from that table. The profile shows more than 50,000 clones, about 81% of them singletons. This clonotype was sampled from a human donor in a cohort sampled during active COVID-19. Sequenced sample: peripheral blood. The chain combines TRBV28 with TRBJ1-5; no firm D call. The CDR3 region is CASSLRSSNQPQHF. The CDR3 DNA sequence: TGTGCCAGCAGTTTACGGTCTAGCAATCAGCCCCAGCATTTT.